The 9 T cell receptor beta chains presented below share a single source sample, sequenced in a study of blood T cell repertoires in COVID-19. Sequencing used immunoSEQ multiplex PCR; TCRdb keeps in-frame clones, though not all of them. Of approximately 70,000 clones in the sample, around nine tenths were seen once. Sequenced: peripheral blood. The receptors shown here come from a woman aged 55-70 years with acute or convalescent COVID-19.

The V gene is TRBV2, the J gene TRBJ1-3; D not certain. In germline, CDR1 is SNHLY, CDR2 FYNNEI. This CDR3 region has 14 residues. Trimming cost V 6 bases and J 2 bases, with 11 bases left between them. The CDR3 coding sequence is TGTGCCAGCAGCCCGATCGGTACTGGAAACACCATATATTTT. This sequence encodes CASSPIGTGNTIYF.

The gene calls are TRBV6-6 and TRBJ2-1, with TRBD2 as a possible D gene (6 bases). Germline CDR1 MNHNY, CDR2 SVGAGI (reference sequence). V lost 4 bases and J lost 5, with 9 bases in between. The CDR3 sequence is 13 residues long. CDR3 in DNA: TGTGCCAGCAGTTGGAGGGCGGACAATGAGCAGTTCTTC. Translated, it gives CASSWRADNEQFF.

This clone appeared once. The chain links TRBV6-4 to TRBJ2-3, with TRBD2 matching 7 bases. CDR1 is MRHNA and CDR2 is SNTAGT in the germline V gene. CDR3 length: 13 amino acids. The V gene end was trimmed by 8 bases and the J gene end by 2 bases; junction bases not matched to a gene: 4. This CDR3 is CASGTSDTDTQYF. The DNA for the CDR3 is TGTGCCAGCGGCACTAGCGACACAGATACGCAGTATTTT.

V usage is TRBV7-9 and J usage is TRBJ2-3; 7 bases fit TRBD2. Germline V gene lookup returns CDR1 SEHNR and CDR2 FQNEAQ (reference sequence). Losses at the gene ends were 0 bases for V and 3 bases for J; bases not matched to a gene: 0. This CDR3 region has 14 residues. CDR3 amino acids: CASSLAGGTDTQYF. CDR3 bases: TGTGCCAGCAGCTTAGCCGGGGGGACAGATACGCAGTATTTT.

The chain employs TRBV28 and TRBJ1-5, with 8 bases lining up with TRBD1. V was clipped by 8 bases and J by 6 bases; unmatched bases: 9. The CDR3 is made up of 14 amino acids. CDR1 is MDHEN and CDR2 is SYDVKM in the germline V gene. The CDR3, as DNA: TGTGCCAGCCAGACAGGGGAATGGGTTCAGCCCCAGCATTTT. Translation: CASQTGEWVQPQHF.

The rearrangement uses TRBV3-1 (or the pseudogene TRBV3-2) and TRBJ1-1; D ambiguous. The germline gives CDR1 LGHDT, CDR2 YNNKEL (reference sequence). This CDR3 has 15 residues. The V end lost 2 bases, the J end lost 1 base, and 11 bases lay between the germline ends. CDR3 coding DNA: TGTGCCAGCAGCCAACCCAGCCGGGAGAACACTGAAGCTTTCTTT. Translation: CASSQPSRENTEAFF.

The genes are TRBV24-1 and TRBJ2-5; possibly TRBD1 for D (6 bases). This CDR3 contains 15 residues. V lost 4 bases to trimming and J lost 1 base, with 12 bases between them. Germline V CDR1 and CDR2: KGHDR, SFDVKD. The CDR3 nucleotides are TGTGCCACCAGTGACCCAAAGGGGGTCCAAGAGACCCAGTACTTC. This codes for CATSDPKGVQETQYF.

The V and J genes are TRBV15 and TRBJ1-3, with 7 bases that match TRBD1. Germline V gene data show CDR1 as LNHNV and CDR2 as YYDKDF (reference sequence). This CDR3 spans 16 amino acids. Losses at the gene ends were 0 bases for V and 3 bases for J; bases not matched to a gene: 5. The CDR3 nucleotides read TGTGCCACCAGCAGAGATCGGACAGGCAGTGGAAACACCATATATTTT. It codes for CATSRDRTGSGNTIYF.

The CDR3 nucleotides read TGTGCCAGCAGTGAAGGTCAGAATAAAGAAGGCTACACCTTC. Translated: CASSEGQNKEGYTF. The chain uses TRBV2 and TRBJ1-2; D is ambiguous. V was clipped by 1 base and J by 8 bases, with 14 bases between them. CDR1 and CDR2 from the germline V gene are SNHLY and FYNNEI. The CDR3 runs 14 residues. Full variable domain (missing parts from reference TRBV2 and TRBJ1-2): EPEVTQTPSHQVTQMGQEVILRCVPISNHLYFYWYRQILGQKVEFLVSFYNNEISEKSEIFDDQFSVERPDGSNFTLKIRSTKLEDSAMYFCASSEGQNKEGYTFGSGTRLTVV.